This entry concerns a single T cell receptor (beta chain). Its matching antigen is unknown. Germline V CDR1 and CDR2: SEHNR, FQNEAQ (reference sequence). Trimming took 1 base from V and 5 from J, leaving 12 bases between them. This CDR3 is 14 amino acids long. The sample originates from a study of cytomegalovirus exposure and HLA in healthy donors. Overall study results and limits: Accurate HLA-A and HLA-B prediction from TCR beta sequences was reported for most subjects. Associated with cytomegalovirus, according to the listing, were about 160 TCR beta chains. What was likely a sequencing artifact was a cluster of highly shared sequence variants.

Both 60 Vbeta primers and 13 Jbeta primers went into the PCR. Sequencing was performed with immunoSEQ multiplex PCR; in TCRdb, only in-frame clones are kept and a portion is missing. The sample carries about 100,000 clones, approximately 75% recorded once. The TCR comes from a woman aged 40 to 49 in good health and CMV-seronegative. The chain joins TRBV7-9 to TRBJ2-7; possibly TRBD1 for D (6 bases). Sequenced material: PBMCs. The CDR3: CASSLGSGAHEQYF. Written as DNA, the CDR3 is TGTGCCAGCAGCTTAGGGTCAGGGGCGCACGAGCAGTACTTC.